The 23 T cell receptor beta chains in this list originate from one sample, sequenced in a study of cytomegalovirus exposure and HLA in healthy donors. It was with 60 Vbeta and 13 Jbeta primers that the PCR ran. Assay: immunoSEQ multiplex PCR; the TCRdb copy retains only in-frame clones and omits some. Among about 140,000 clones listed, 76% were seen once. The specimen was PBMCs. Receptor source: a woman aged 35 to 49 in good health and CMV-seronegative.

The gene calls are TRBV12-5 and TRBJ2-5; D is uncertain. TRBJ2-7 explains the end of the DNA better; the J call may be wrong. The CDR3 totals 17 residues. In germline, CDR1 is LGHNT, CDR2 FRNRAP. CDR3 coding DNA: TGTGCTAGTGGTCCTCCTCGGGCCAACGCGGACTCCTACGAGCAGTACTTC. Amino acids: CASGPPRANADSYEQYF.

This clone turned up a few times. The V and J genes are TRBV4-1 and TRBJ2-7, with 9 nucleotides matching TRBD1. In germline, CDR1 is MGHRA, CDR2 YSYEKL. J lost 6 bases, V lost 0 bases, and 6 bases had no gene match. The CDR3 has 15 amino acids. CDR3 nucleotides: TGCGCCAGCAGCCAAGATGGGACAGGGACGGGCGAGCAGTACTTC. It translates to CASSQDGTGTGEQYF.

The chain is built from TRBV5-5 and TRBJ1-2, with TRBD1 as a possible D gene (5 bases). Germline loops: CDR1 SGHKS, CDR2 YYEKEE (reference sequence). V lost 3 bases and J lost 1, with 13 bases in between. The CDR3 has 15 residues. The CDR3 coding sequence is TGTGCCAGCAGCTCCACAGGCGATATTAACTATGGCTACACCTTC. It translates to CASSSTGDINYGYTF.

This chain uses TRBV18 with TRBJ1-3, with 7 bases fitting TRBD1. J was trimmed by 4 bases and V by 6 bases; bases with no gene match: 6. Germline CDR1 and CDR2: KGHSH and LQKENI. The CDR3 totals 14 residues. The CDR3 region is CASSGQVDGNTIYF. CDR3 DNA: TGTGCCAGCTCCGGACAGGTAGACGGAAACACCATATATTTT.

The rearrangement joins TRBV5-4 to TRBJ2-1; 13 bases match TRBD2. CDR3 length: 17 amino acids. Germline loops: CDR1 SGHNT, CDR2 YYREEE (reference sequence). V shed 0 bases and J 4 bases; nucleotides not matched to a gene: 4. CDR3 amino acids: CASSLGLAGGAYNEQFF. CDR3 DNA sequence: TGTGCCAGCAGCTTGGGACTAGCGGGGGGTGCGTACAATGAGCAGTTCTTC.

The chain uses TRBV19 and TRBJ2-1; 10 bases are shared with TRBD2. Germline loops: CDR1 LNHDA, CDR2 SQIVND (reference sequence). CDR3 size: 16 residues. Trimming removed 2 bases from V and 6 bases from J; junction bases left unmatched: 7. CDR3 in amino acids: CASSIMASGRFNEQFF. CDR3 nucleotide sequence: TGTGCCAGTAGTATAATGGCTAGCGGGAGATTCAATGAGCAGTTCTTC.

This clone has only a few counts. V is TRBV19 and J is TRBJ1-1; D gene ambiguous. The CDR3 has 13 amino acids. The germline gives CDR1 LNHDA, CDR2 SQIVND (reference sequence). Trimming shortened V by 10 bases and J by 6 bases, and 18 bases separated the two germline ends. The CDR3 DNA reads TGTGCCATTGTTGAGGCGGCAACCTCTGAAGCTTTCTTT. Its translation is CAIVEAATSEAFF.

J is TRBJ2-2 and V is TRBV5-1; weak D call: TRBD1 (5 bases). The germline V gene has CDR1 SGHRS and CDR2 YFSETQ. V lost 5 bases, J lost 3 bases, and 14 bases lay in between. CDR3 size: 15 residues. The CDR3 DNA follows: TGCGCCAGCAGTCCCGGCAGGGTGGACACCGGGGAGCTGTTTTTT. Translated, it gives CASSPGRVDTGELFF.

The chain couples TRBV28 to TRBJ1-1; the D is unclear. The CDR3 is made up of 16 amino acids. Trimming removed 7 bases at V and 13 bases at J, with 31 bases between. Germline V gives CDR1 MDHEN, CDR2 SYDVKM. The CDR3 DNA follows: TGTGCCAGCACCGCTCTGGGTCAGTGGGCTCCCGGGGAGGTTTTCTTT. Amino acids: CASTALGQWAPGEVFF. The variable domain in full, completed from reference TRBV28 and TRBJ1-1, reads DVKVTQSSRYLVKRTGEKVFLECVQDMDHENMFWYRQDPGLGLRLIYFSYDVKMKEKGDIPEGYSVSREKKERFSLILESASTNQTSMYLCASTALGQWAPGEVFFGQGTRLTVV.

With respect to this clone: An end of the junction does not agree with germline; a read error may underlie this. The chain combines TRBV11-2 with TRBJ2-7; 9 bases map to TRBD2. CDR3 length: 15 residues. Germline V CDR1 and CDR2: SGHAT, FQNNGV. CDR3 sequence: CASSLVAGAVYEQYF. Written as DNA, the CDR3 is TGTGCCAGCAGTTTAGTAGCGGGAGCGGTATACGAGCAGTACTTC.

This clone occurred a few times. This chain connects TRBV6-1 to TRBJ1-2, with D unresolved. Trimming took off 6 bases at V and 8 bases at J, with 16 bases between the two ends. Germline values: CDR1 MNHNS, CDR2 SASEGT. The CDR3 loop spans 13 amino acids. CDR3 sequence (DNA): TGTGCCAGCAGAATGGAGTTAGGTTTCGGCTACACCTTC. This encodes CASRMELGFGYTF.

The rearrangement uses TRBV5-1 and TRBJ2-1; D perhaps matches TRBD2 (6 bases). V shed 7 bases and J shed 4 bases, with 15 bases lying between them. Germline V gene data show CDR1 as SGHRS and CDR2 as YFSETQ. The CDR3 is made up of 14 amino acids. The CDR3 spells CASLGGSEYNEQFF. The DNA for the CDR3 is TGCGCCAGCCTTGGGGGGAGTGAATACAATGAGCAGTTCTTC.

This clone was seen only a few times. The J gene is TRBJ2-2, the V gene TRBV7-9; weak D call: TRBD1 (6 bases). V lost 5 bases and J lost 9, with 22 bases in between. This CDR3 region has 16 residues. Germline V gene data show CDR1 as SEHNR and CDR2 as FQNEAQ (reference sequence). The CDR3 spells CASSLGQPQPFWELFF. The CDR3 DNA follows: TGTGCCAGCAGCCTCGGACAGCCCCAGCCGTTCTGGGAGCTGTTTTTT.

The CDR3 loop is CASSILGTDTQYF. CDR3 nucleotides: TGTGCCAGCAGCATCCTAGGAACAGATACGCAGTATTTT. The gene calls are TRBV7-2 and TRBJ2-3; D gene unclear. The V end was cut by 5 bases, the J end by 3 bases, with 9 bases between. This CDR3 region has 13 residues. Per the germline V gene, CDR1 is SGHTA and CDR2 is FQGNSA.

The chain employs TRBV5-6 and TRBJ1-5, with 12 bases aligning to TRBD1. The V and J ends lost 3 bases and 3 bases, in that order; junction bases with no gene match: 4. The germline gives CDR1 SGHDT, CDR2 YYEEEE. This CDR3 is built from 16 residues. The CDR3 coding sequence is TGTGCCAGCAGCTCGTTGGGACAGGGGGCCAATCAGCCCCAGCATTTT. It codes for CASSSLGQGANQPQHF.

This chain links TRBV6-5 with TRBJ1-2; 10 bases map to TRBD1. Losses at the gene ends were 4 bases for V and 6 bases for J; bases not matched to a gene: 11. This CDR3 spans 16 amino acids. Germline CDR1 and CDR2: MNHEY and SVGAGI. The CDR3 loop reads CASSFLITGTGDGYTF. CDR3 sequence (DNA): TGTGCCAGCAGTTTCCTGATCACCGGGACAGGGGATGGCTACACCTTC.

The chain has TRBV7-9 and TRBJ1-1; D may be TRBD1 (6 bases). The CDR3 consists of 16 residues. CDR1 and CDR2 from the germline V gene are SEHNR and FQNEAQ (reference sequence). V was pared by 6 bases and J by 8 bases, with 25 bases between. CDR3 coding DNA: TGTGCCAGCAGTTTCAGAAATCCGACAGGCATTATGGAAGCTTTCTTT. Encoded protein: CASSFRNPTGIMEAFF.

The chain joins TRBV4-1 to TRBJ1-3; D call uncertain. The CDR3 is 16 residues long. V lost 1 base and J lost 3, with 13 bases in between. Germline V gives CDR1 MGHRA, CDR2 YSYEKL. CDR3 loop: CASSQAGVVGGNTIYF. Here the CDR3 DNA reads TGCGCCAGCAGCCAAGCCGGGGTGGTGGGTGGAAACACCATATATTTT.

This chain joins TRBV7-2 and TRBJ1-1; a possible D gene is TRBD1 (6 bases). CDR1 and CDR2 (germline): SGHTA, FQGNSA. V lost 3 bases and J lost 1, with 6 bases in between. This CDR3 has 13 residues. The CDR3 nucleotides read TGTGCCAGCAGCTTCAGGGGGAACACTGAAGCTTTCTTT. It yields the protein CASSFRGNTEAFF.

CDR3 DNA: TGTGCCACGAGCGGGACAGGGGAAAACATTCAGTACTTC. Translation: CATSGTGENIQYF. The chain couples TRBV5-4 to TRBJ2-4, with 10 bases that match TRBD1. The V segment lost 9 bases and the J segment 5 bases; nucleotides outside the gene matches: 5. There are 13 residues in the CDR3. Germline loops: CDR1 SGHNT, CDR2 YYREEE (reference sequence).

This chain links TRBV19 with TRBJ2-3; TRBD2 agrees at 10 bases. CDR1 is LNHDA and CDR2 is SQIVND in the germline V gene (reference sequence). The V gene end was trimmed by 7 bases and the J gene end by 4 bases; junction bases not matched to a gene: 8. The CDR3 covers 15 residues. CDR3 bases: TGTGCCAGTACGCGAGCGGGAGGGTTGTCAGATACGCAGTATTTT. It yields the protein CASTRAGGLSDTQYF.

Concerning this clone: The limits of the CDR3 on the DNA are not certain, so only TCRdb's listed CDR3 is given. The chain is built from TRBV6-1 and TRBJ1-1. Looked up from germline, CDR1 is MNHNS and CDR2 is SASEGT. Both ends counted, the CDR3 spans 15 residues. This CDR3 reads CASTRGDTEAFFGWF.

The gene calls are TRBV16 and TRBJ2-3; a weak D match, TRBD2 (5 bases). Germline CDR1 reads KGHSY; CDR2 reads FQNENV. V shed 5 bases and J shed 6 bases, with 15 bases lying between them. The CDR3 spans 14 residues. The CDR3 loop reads CASSLRTGRDTQYF. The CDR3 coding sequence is TGTGCCAGCAGCTTGCGGACTGGGCGGGATACGCAGTATTTT.